Below are 6 T cell receptor beta chains sequenced from a single sample in a study of blood T cell repertoires in COVID-19. Repertoires were generated with immunoSEQ multiplex PCR, while TCRdb's copy carries only in-frame clones and drops some. This sample yields approximately 88,000 clones, of which over 80% are seen a single time; 3.9% belongs to the top ten. Sample: peripheral blood. These receptors came from a woman in her 50s in a cohort sampled during active COVID-19.

The V call is TRBV7-9, the J call TRBJ1-6; no reliable D call. V lost 1 base and J lost 5, with 6 bases in between. CDR1 SEHNR and CDR2 FQNEAQ come from the germline V gene (reference sequence). The CDR3 is made up of 14 amino acids. As DNA, the CDR3 is TGTGCCAGCAGCTTAGAGCCGAATAATTCACCCCTCCACTTT. It translates to CASSLEPNNSPLHF.

CDR3 in amino acids: CASGLVLGQGAKEQYF. In DNA, the CDR3 is TGTGCTAGTGGTTTGGTTTTGGGACAGGGGGCGAAAGAGCAGTACTTC. The rearrangement links TRBV12-5 to TRBJ2-7, with 12 nucleotides matching TRBD1. Germline V CDR1 and CDR2: LGHNT, FRNRAP. The CDR3 covers 16 residues. Trimming took 0 bases from V and 7 from J; bases not matched to a gene: 7.

This clone was seen more than once but under ten times. This chain connects TRBV4-2 to TRBJ1-2; D is possibly TRBD1 (6 bases). Per germline, CDR1 LGHNA and CDR2 YNFKEQ. V shed 4 bases and J shed 0 bases, with 12 bases lying between them. This CDR3 is built from 15 residues. The CDR3 region has the DNA TGTGCCAGCAGCCCCCAGGACAGTCCTAACTATGGCTACACCTTC. It is translated as CASSPQDSPNYGYTF.

The chain joins TRBV3-1 (or the pseudogene TRBV3-2) to TRBJ2-1; a possible D gene is TRBD1 (5 bases). Germline-derived CDR1 and CDR2 are LGHDT and YNNKEL (reference sequence). The CDR3 totals 15 residues. V was cut by 1 base and J by 2 bases, with 9 bases left in between. In DNA, the CDR3 is TGTGCCAGCAGCCAAGGGCAGGGCCCCTACAATGAGCAGTTCTTC. Protein product: CASSQGQGPYNEQFF.

The sample holds one count of this clone. The J gene is TRBJ1-2, the V gene TRBV10-3; D perhaps matches TRBD1 (5 bases). The germline V gene encodes CDR1 ENHRY and CDR2 SYGVKD. V was clipped by 2 bases and J by 1 base, with 5 bases between them. The CDR3 covers 13 residues. The CDR3 region has the DNA TGTGCCATCAGTGAGCAGGGTAACTATGGCTACACCTTC. It is translated as CAISEQGNYGYTF.

The chain recombines TRBV6-2 or TRBV6-3 with TRBJ1-5; a weak D match, TRBD1 (5 bases). Per germline, CDR1 MNHEY and CDR2 SVGEGT. Trimming pared 0 bases from V and 3 bases from J, leaving 15 bases between. This CDR3 region has 17 residues. In DNA, the CDR3 is TGTGCCAGCAGTTACTCTTCAGGGCAGACCCTCAATCAGCCCCAGCATTTT. Its translation: CASSYSSGQTLNQPQHF.